One and the same sample provided the 27 T cell receptor beta chains below, sequenced in a study of CD8+CD57+ T cells in acquired aplastic anemia. TCR beta VDJ and CDR3 profiles were obtained from a genomic DNA template. TCRdb passed the reads through MiXCR, listing each CDR3 protein once. The table has 400,000 to 450,000 distinct CDR3 sequences, roughly 64% seen once. Sequencing used sorted CD4+, CD8+, or CD8+CD57+ T cells (not recorded which) from PBMCs. These receptor sequences come from a human donor in good health, serving as a control.

The rearrangement joins TRBV19 to TRBJ1-2; 8 bases are shared with TRBD1. V shed 6 bases, J shed 3 bases, and the junction held 3 bases outside the gene matches. The CDR3 has 13 amino acids. Germline V gene data show CDR1 as LNHDA and CDR2 as SQIVND (reference sequence). CDR3 nucleotides: TGTGCCAGTAGCGGACAGGGCGACTATGGCTACACCTTC. Its translation: CASSGQGDYGYTF.

As for this clonotype: Mismatch with germline at one junction end may stem from a read error. The rearrangement joins TRBV20-1 to TRBJ2-1, with D maybe TRBD1 (6 bases). The CDR3 runs 11 residues. Per germline, CDR1 DFQATT and CDR2 SNEGSKA (reference sequence). As DNA, the CDR3 is TGCAGTGCCCCCAGGGGAAGGGAGACCCTCTTC. Residues: CSAPRGRETLF.

A word on this clonotype: This CDR3 is missing its conserved last phenylalanine or tryptophan, likely due to a read error. The DNA is omitted, as the CDR3 cannot be located on it reliably, and the CDR3 follows TCRdb's listing. The chain employs TRBV7-4 and TRBJ1-5. The CDR3 is 11 residues long, ends included. The germline V gene has CDR1 SGHVT and CDR2 SQSDAQ. The CDR3 reads CASSINQPEHL.

This clonotype occurred once. The rearrangement joins TRBV7-2 to TRBJ2-7, with D perhaps matching TRBD2 (6 bases). V shed 5 bases and J shed 12 bases, with 23 bases lying between them. The germline V gene has CDR1 SGHTA and CDR2 FQGNSA. The CDR3 runs to 14 residues. The CDR3 sequence is CASSASGLGNEAYF. Here the CDR3 DNA reads TGTGCCAGCAGCGCCTCGGGACTTGGCAACGAAGCGTACTTC.

The chain joins TRBV2 to TRBJ2-7; D remains unclear. Germline V gene data show CDR1 as SNHLY and CDR2 as FYNNEI. The V end was cut by 5 bases, the J end by 6 bases, with 5 bases between. The CDR3 covers 10 residues. The CDR3 loop is CASSRGEQYF. The CDR3 DNA follows: TGTGCCAGCAGTCGAGGCGAGCAGTACTTC.

In DNA form, the CDR3 reads TGTGCCAGTAGCACCATGGACGCGGGGGCCCCCTATGGGCAGTTCTTC. This encodes CASSTMDAGAPYGQFF. The chain employs TRBV19 and TRBJ2-1, with D possibly matching TRBD2 (7 bases). CDR1 is LNHDA and CDR2 is SQIVND in the germline V gene (reference sequence). This CDR3 is 16 amino acids long. V shed 6 bases and J shed 12 bases, with 27 bases lying between them.

This clonotype was counted many times. The chain uses TRBV7-9 and TRBJ2-5; D perhaps matches TRBD1 (6 bases). The germline CDR1 and CDR2 sequences are SEHNR and FQNEAQ (reference sequence). This CDR3 contains 16 residues. Trimming pared 6 bases from V and 0 bases from J, leaving 17 bases between. The CDR3 region has the DNA TGTGCCAGCAGTTTTACCGGGACACCATACCAAGAGACCCAGTACTTC. It encodes CASSFTGTPYQETQYF.

The J gene is TRBJ1-2, the V gene TRBV18, with 9 bases lining up with TRBD1. Losses at the gene ends were 3 bases for V and 1 base for J; bases not matched to a gene: 3. The germline V gene has CDR1 KGHSH and CDR2 LQKENI. The CDR3 contains 15 residues. The CDR3 DNA is TGTGCCAGCTCACCTGAGGGACAGGGTAACTATGGCTACACCTTC. The encoded protein is CASSPEGQGNYGYTF.

With respect to this clonotype: Lacking the conserved final phenylalanine or tryptophan, this CDR3 likely reflects a read error. It is unclear where the CDR3 begins or ends on the DNA, so no DNA is shown, and the CDR3 is as TCRdb lists it. The chain couples TRBV2 to TRBJ1-5; the D call in the table, TRBD1, was not verified against the DNA. Germline loops: CDR1 SNHLY, CDR2 FYNNEI. Termini included, the CDR3 measures 15 amino acids. Here the CDR3 reads CASAGGRDTPHHFGN.

V gene TRBV29-1 combines with J gene TRBJ1-2; D is perhaps TRBD1 (6 bases). This CDR3 has 13 residues. Germline CDR1 reads SQVTM; CDR2 reads ANQGSEA. V was cut by 3 bases and J by 6 bases, with 14 bases left in between. CDR3 sequence reads: CSVDPGAADGYTF. CDR3 nucleotides: TGCAGCGTTGACCCGGGGGCGGCAGATGGCTACACCTTC.

With respect to this clonotype: At one of its ends the junction is not consistent with the germline gene, which may arise from a read error. The CDR3 region is CASSHAQGRNQTQHF. CDR3 bases: TGTGCCAGCAGTCATGCACAGGGGCGGAATCAGACCCAGCATTTT. This chain joins TRBV7-2 and TRBJ1-5; 7 bases agree with TRBD1. This CDR3 has 15 amino acids. Germline assignment: CDR1 SGHTA and CDR2 FQGNSA.

The rearrangement links TRBV5-8 to TRBJ1-1; no clear D gene. Germline CDR1 SGHTS, CDR2 YDEGEE. Trimming pared 0 bases from V and 7 bases from J, leaving 10 bases between. The CDR3 consists of 13 residues. The CDR3 sequence: CASSLVIKYEAFF. CDR3 bases: TGTGCCAGCAGCTTGGTTATCAAATATGAAGCTTTCTTT.

CDR3 sequence (DNA): TGTGCCAGCAGTCAAATCTCCCTCAGGGGGCAAGGTACTGAAGCTTTCTTT. Translating gives CASSQISLRGQGTEAFF. The V gene is TRBV28, the J gene TRBJ1-1, with TRBD1 matching 8 bases. Germline V lookup: CDR1 MDHEN, CDR2 SYDVKM. J gave up 5 bases and V 5 bases, and 16 bases lay outside the gene matches. The CDR3 runs to 17 residues.

The chain is built from TRBV9 and TRBJ1-1; maybe TRBD1 (5 bases). Germline V gene lookup returns CDR1 SGDLS and CDR2 YYNGEE. V was shortened by 2 bases and J by 8 bases, with 16 bases between the two germline ends. The CDR3 loop spans 14 amino acids. The CDR3, as DNA: TGTGCCAGCAGCGTCGACCCCGGGGGAGTGGAAGCTTTCTTT. It codes for CASSVDPGGVEAFF. Based on the CDR3 plus reference TRBV9 and TRBJ1-1, the full variable domain is DSGVTQTPKHLITATGQRVTLRCSPRSGDLSVYWYQQSLDQGLQFLIQYYNGEERAKGNILERFSAQQFPDLHSELNLSSLELGDSALYFCASSVDPGGVEAFFGQGTRLTVV.

The V and J genes are TRBV7-2 and TRBJ1-2, with 8 bases fitting TRBD1. J gave up 3 bases and V 5 bases, and 5 bases lay outside the gene matches. CDR3 size: 14 residues. Germline V gene data show CDR1 as SGHTA and CDR2 as FQGNSA. The CDR3 coding sequence is TGTGCCAGCAGCCTTCGGACAGGGTACTATGGCTACACCTTC. Translation: CASSLRTGYYGYTF.

This chain links TRBV4-2 with TRBJ1-6; D is possibly TRBD1 (5 bases). Germline values: CDR1 LGHNA, CDR2 YNFKEQ. Deletions cut 0 bases from V and 14 bases from J, with 11 bases between. This CDR3 is built from 13 residues. The CDR3 sequence: CASSQDGARALHF. Here the CDR3 DNA reads TGTGCCAGCAGCCAAGACGGGGCTAGGGCCCTCCACTTT.

The rearrangement uses TRBV7-9 and TRBJ2-1; the D gene is possibly TRBD2 (7 bases). CDR1 SEHNR and CDR2 FQNEAQ come from the germline V gene (reference sequence). The CDR3 extends over 15 amino acids. The ends were cut back, 5 bases at V and 3 bases at J, with 14 bases in the middle. The CDR3 is CASSPGERDYNEQFF. The DNA of the CDR3 is TGTGCCAGCAGCCCAGGGGAGCGGGACTACAATGAGCAGTTCTTC.

This sequence joins TRBV20-1 and TRBJ1-4; D call uncertain. Trimming stripped 0 bases from V and 8 bases from J, with 22 bases between. From germline, CDR1 is DFQATT and CDR2 SNEGSKA (reference sequence). The CDR3 is 17 amino acids. CDR3 DNA sequence: TGCAGTGCTAGAGAGCTCCGATCGGGCAAGGGAAACGAAAAACTGTTTTTT. This sequence encodes CSARELRSGKGNEKLFF.

V gene TRBV12-3 or TRBV12-4 combines with J gene TRBJ1-2; possible D gene TRBD1, 6 bases. Trimming removed 6 bases from V and 5 bases from J, with 13 bases in between. The CDR3 runs to 13 residues. The DNA for the CDR3 is TGTGCCAGCAGACCAGGGGAGAATTATGGCTACACCTTC. Amino acid sequence: CASRPGENYGYTF.

The rearrangement uses TRBV12-3 or TRBV12-4 and TRBJ2-2; no reliable D call. V lost 3 bases, J lost 7 bases, and 12 bases lay in between. The CDR3 sequence is 14 residues long. CDR3 amino acids: CASSLTLSVGELFF. The CDR3 DNA follows: TGTGCCAGCAGTTTGACCCTTAGTGTCGGGGAGCTGTTTTTT.

Concerning this clonotype: This may come from a read error, since a much larger clone is one base off. CDR3 protein: CAWSAPRSSSYNEQFF. The CDR3 DNA sequence: TGTGCCTGGAGCGCGCCCAGAAGTAGCTCCTACAATGAGCAGTTCTTC. The chain uses TRBV30 and TRBJ2-1; no firm D call. Trimming stripped 3 bases from V and 0 bases from J, with 15 bases between. Germline CDR1 reads GTSNPN; CDR2 reads SVGIG (reference sequence). CDR3 length equals 16 residues.

Comments on this clonotype: One end of the junction is discordant with germline, which a read error may explain. The V call is TRBV10-3, the J call TRBJ2-3; unclear D gene. CDR3 length equals 14 residues. The germline CDR1 and CDR2 sequences are ENHRY and SYGVKD. The chain's CDR3 is CASSLSGPTHTQYF. In nucleotides, the CDR3 is TGTGCCAGCAGCTTATCGGGTCCCACACATACGCAGTATTTT.

This clonotype has a count of ten or more. The gene calls are TRBV19 and TRBJ1-2; D gene uncertain. The germline V gene has CDR1 LNHDA and CDR2 SQIVND (reference sequence). The length of the CDR3 is 15 residues. V was pared by 3 bases and J by 7 bases, with 18 bases between. Here the CDR3 DNA reads TGTGCCAGTAGTATGATGTCCGGAGCCGCAGGTGGCTACACCTTC. It yields the protein CASSMMSGAAGGYTF.

This chain uses TRBV5-1 with TRBJ2-3; the D gene could be TRBD1 or TRBD2 (6 bases each). V was cut by 4 bases and J by 4 bases, with 19 bases left in between. Per germline, CDR1 SGHRS and CDR2 YFSETQ. The CDR3 covers 16 residues. The CDR3 is CASSVREETGSDTQYF. DNA for the CDR3: TGCGCCAGCAGCGTGAGGGAGGAGACAGGTTCAGATACGCAGTATTTT.

Remarks on this clonotype: This likely comes from a read error, as the CDR3 has no conserved phenylalanine or tryptophan at its end. It is unclear where the CDR3 begins or ends on the DNA, so no DNA is shown, and the CDR3 is as TCRdb lists it. The chain employs TRBV2 and TRBJ1-1. Counting both end residues, the CDR3 totals 13 amino acids. Germline loops: CDR1 SNHLY, CDR2 FYNNEI. CDR3 loop: CASSREGGITGEL.

The chain is built from TRBV7-6 and TRBJ1-3, with D hard to call. Germline V gene sequence: CDR1 SGHVS, CDR2 FNYEAQ. The V and J ends lost 3 bases and 16 bases respectively, with 16 bases between them. CDR3 length equals 12 residues. CDR3 bases: TGTGCCAGCAGCTTTGCCAGAAATACCCTGTATTTT. Translating gives CASSFARNTLYF.

This clonotype was seen once. Germline and junction disagree at one end, which may indicate a read error. The chain carries TRBV7-3 and TRBJ1-6; D call uncertain. The CDR3 is made up of 13 amino acids. Germline V gives CDR1 SGHTA, CDR2 FQGTGA. The CDR3, as DNA: TGTGCCACCAGCCGCGGGGTAGAGTCACCCGGACACTTT. Protein: CATSRGVESPGHF.